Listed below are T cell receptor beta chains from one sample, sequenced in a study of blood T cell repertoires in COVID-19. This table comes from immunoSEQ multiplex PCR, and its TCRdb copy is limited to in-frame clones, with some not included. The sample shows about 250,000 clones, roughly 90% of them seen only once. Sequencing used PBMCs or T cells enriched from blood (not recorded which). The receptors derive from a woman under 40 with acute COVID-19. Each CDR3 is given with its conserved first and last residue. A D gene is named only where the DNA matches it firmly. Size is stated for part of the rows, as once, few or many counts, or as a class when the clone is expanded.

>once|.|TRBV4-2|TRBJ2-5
TGTGCCAGCAGCCCGGGATTGTCGCGCCTGGGGGAGACCCAGTACTTC
CASSPGLSRLGETQYF
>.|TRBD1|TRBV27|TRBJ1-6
TGTGCCAGCAGGGGGACAGCCCTTAATTCACCCCTCCACTTT
CASRGTALNSPLHF
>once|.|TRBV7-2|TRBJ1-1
TGTGCCAGCAGCTTAGCTCACGGGTTGGACACTGAAGCTTTCTTT
CASSLAHGLDTEAFF
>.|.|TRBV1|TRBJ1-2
TGCACCAGCAGCGGGGGGTGGGAGCCCATGGCAGAAGTATATGGCTACACCTTC
CTSSGGWEPMAEVYGYTF
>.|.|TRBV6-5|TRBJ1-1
TGTGCCAGCAGACGACAGGCTCTGAACACTGAAGCTTTCTTT
CASRRQALNTEAFF
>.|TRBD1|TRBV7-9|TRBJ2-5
TGTGCCAGCAGCTTAAGTGGACAGGGACAAGAGACCCAGTACTTC
CASSLSGQGQETQYF
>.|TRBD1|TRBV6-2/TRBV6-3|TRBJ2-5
TGTGCCAGCAGTACGACAGGGTCCGAAGAGACCCAGTACTTC
CASSTTGSEETQYF
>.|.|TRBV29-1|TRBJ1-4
TGCAGCGTTAAGACAGAGAGGGAAAAACTGTTTTTT
CSVKTEREKLFF
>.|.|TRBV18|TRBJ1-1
TGTGCCAGCTCACAGTCACAGACGAGCACTGAAGCTTTCTTT
CASSQSQTSTEAFF
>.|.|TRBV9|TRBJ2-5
TGTGCCAGCAGCGTAGGTTCAGGGCGAGAGACCCAGTACTTC
CASSVGSGRETQYF
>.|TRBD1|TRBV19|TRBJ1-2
TGTGCCAGTAGGCTGGACAGGGATTCTTTTGGCTACACCTTC
CASRLDRDSFGYTF
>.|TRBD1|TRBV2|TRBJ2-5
TGTGCCAGCAGTGGCCCCGGGACAGGGGAAGAGACCCAGTACTTC
CASSGPGTGEETQYF
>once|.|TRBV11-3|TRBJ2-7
TGTGCCAGCAGCTTCGGTAACAGGGCAGGGGAGCAGTACTTC
CASSFGNRAGEQYF
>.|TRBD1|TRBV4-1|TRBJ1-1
TGCGCCAGCAGCCAACAGGACAGGGGGGACACTGAAGCTTTCTTT
CASSQQDRGDTEAFF
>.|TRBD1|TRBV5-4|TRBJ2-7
TGTGCCAGCAGCTCAGGGACAGGAGCCTACGAGCAGTACTTC
CASSSGTGAYEQYF
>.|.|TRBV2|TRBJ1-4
TGTGCCAACTCGCTAGGGACCGGGGGAAAACTGTTTTTT
CANSLGTGGKLFF
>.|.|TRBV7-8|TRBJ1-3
TGTGCCAGCAGCTTAGTAACAGGGAGCCCTGGAAACACCATATATTTT
CASSLVTGSPGNTIYF
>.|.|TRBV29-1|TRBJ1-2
TGCAGCGTTGGTCCGAGGGATGGCTACACCTTC
CSVGPRDGYTF
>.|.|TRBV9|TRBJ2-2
TGTGCCAGCAGCGTAACAGGACAAAATCCCACCGGGGAGCTGTTTTTT
CASSVTGQNPTGELFF
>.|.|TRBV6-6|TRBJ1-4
TGTGCCAGCAGGATACAGGGAACAACTAATGAAAAACTGTTTTTT
CASRIQGTTNEKLFF
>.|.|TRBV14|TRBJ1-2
TGTGCCAGCAGCTCACTCCAGGGTGACTATGGCTACACCTTC
CASSSLQGDYGYTF
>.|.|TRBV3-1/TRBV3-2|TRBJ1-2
TGTGCCAGCAGCCAGTCTGGCGGCTACACCTTC
CASSQSGGYTF
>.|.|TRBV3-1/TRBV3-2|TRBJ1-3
TGTGCCAGCAGCCAAGATCACAGCTCTGGAAACACCATATATTTT
CASSQDHSSGNTIYF
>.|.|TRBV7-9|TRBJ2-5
TGTGCCAGCACCCACAAGACAGGCGTACAAGAGACCCAGTACTTC
CASTHKTGVQETQYF
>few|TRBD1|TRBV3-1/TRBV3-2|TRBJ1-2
TGTGCCAGCAGCCGGACCGGGACAGGGAGGTATGGCTACACCTTC
CASSRTGTGRYGYTF
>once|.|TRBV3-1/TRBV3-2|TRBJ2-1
TGTGCCAGCAGCCAACTCTTGGACAGTAAGCAGTTCTTC
CASSQLLDSKQFF
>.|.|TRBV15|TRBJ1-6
TGTGCCACCAGCCCGCGGGGTTCCTATAATTCACCCCTCCACTTT
CATSPRGSYNSPLHF
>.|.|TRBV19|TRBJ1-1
TGTGCCAGTAGTATGGTCGCCCTGGGGCGGTGGGTTGACACTGAAGCTTTCTTT
CASSMVALGRWVDTEAFF
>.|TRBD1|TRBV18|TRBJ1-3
TGTGCCAGCTCACCAGGGCAGGGGGCTTCTGGAAACACCATATATTTT
CASSPGQGASGNTIYF